Below, 9 T cell receptor beta chains from the same sample are listed, as sequenced in a study of T-cell memory formation after mild COVID-19 (dated by TCRdb to the early 2020s). The library relied on 5' RACE. Data came from an Illumina NovaSeq 6000. TCRdb reran the public reads through fastp at Q25 and MiXCR, keeping productive beta chains. Merged by CDR3 protein, the rows form single entries marked with the most common genes and DNA. This sample gives approximately 300,000 distinct CDR3 sequences in total; around 15% of them show up just once. Approximately 20% of the sample is held by the ten biggest clonotypes. The specimen sequenced was PBMCs or a T cell subset sorted from them (not recorded which). These receptor sequences come from a man between 18 and 29 years old who had mild COVID-19 (a few samples of this study predate the infection). The sample titles of this study are shuffled in the database, so cell type and time point are left out; the donor was told from shared clones.

This clonotype appeared many times. This sequence joins TRBV5-6 and TRBJ2-1, with D hard to call. This CDR3 is 15 amino acids long. Trimming took off 4 bases at V and 0 bases at J, with 11 bases between the two ends. From germline, CDR1 is SGHDT and CDR2 YYEEEE. The CDR3 DNA follows: TGTGCCAGCAGCCTGTACGAGAGCTCCTACAATGAGCAGTTCTTC. Translated, it gives CASSLYESSYNEQFF.

This clonotype was observed a few times. The rearrangement links TRBV7-9 to TRBJ1-1; D gene unclear. The CDR3 consists of 15 residues. The V gene lost 1 base and the J gene lost 4 bases, with 13 bases spanning the gap. Germline CDR1 is SEHNR and CDR2 is FQNEAQ (reference sequence). CDR3 sequence: CASSLVEELGTEAFF. CDR3 DNA sequence: TGTGCCAGCAGCTTAGTTGAGGAACTGGGCACTGAAGCTTTCTTT.

At least ten counts were recorded for this clonotype. The J gene is TRBJ2-1, the V gene TRBV5-1; TRBD1 is a possible D gene (7 bases). CDR1 is SGHRS and CDR2 is YFSETQ in the germline V gene. This CDR3 region has 16 residues. V gave up 4 bases and J gave up 4 bases, with 18 bases separating them. The CDR3, as DNA: TGCGCCAGCAGCCCAGCTGGGCAGGGGGGTTACAATGAGCAGTTCTTC. As protein: CASSPAGQGGYNEQFF.

The V gene is TRBV5-1, the J gene TRBJ2-1, with no clear D. Trimming removed 0 bases at V and 5 bases at J, with 9 bases between. The CDR3 has 14 residues. Germline CDR1 SGHRS, CDR2 YFSETQ. The chain's CDR3 is CASSLDGPHNEQFF. Here the CDR3 DNA reads TGCGCCAGCAGCTTGGATGGACCCCACAATGAGCAGTTCTTC.

This chain links TRBV6-5 with TRBJ1-6; no firm D call. Trimming cost V 2 bases and J 2 bases, with 10 bases left between them. Germline values: CDR1 MNHEY, CDR2 SVGAGI. This CDR3 is 16 amino acids long. CDR3 sequence (DNA): TGTGCCAGCAGTTACGGCAGAAAAACCTATAATTCACCCCTCCACTTT. Translating it yields CASSYGRKTYNSPLHF.

The rearrangement links TRBV29-1 to TRBJ1-1; TRBD1 is a possible D gene (6 bases). Germline values: CDR1 SQVTM, CDR2 ANQGSEA. The length of the CDR3 is 11 residues. Trimming left V 7 bases short and J 8 bases short, with 14 bases between. CDR3 bases: TGCAGCGCCACACGAGGACAGGAAGCTTTCTTT. This sequence encodes CSATRGQEAFF. The full variable domain, rest sourced from reference TRBV29-1 and TRBJ1-1, is SAVISQKPSRDICQRGTSLTIQCQVDSQVTMMFWYRQQPGQSLTLIATANQGSEATYESGFVIDKFPISRPNLTFSTLTVSNMSPEDSSIYLCSATRGQEAFFGQGTRLTVV.

In this sample, this clonotype turned up a few times. This chain connects TRBV6-5 to TRBJ2-7; the D gene is possibly TRBD2 (5 bases). The CDR3 loop spans 18 amino acids. The germline gives CDR1 MNHEY, CDR2 SVGAGI. V lost 4 bases to trimming and J lost 0 bases, with 22 bases between them. CDR3 bases: TGTGCCAGCAGTTTAACCCTTCCAAGAGGCGGGCGCTCCTACGAGCAGTACGTC. Its translation: CASSLTLPRGGRSYEQYV.

This clonotype was counted a few times. The V gene is TRBV12-3 or TRBV12-4, the J gene TRBJ1-2; D uncertain. The CDR3 length is 13 residues. V lost 6 bases, J lost 2 bases, and 10 bases lay in between. CDR3: CASRRNGNYGYTF. The CDR3 nucleotides are TGTGCCAGCAGACGCAACGGGAACTATGGCTACACCTTC.

The table lists this clonotype with a few counts. The chain uses TRBV19 and TRBJ1-2; D not resolved. The CDR3 consists of 12 residues. The germline V and J ends were trimmed by 4 bases and 8 bases, with 11 bases remaining between them. Germline V lookup: CDR1 LNHDA, CDR2 SQIVND (reference sequence). The CDR3 is CASSRATYGYTF. Written as DNA, the CDR3 is TGTGCCAGTAGTAGGGCAACGTACGGCTACACCTTC.